This T cell receptor beta chain was observed in a study of cytotoxic CD8 clonotypes in ibrutinib-treated CLL. Overall study findings and caveats: Once treatment began, public clonotypes, which were uncommon, contracted or stayed stable. Circulating CD8+ T-cell counts were tracked by baseline clonality, which exceeded that of age-matched healthy donors. There were differences in sampling times between sustained-remission and progressing patients. Increased clonality at ibrutinib response gave way to a return toward baseline at progression.

Some clones are missing from TCRdb's copy, which holds only in-frame ones; the method was immunoSEQ multiplex PCR. The profile shows around 160,000 clones, roughly four fifths of them singletons. V was clipped by 5 bases and J by 4 bases, with 18 bases between them. This CDR3 comprises 16 residues. CDR1 is MDHEN, CDR2 SYDVKM, per germline. As to this clone: The antigen is undetermined.

The sample in question was PBMCs, obtained after 12 months of ibrutinib treatment. The receptor was isolated from a human donor with chronic lymphocytic leukemia. V gene TRBV28 combines with J gene TRBJ1-5; TRBD1 might be the D (5 bases). CDR3 DNA: TGTGCCAGCAGTCTAACTCGACTACGGGGGAATCAGCCCCAGCATTTT. The encoded protein is CASSLTRLRGNQPQHF.